The rows below give T cell receptor beta chains drawn from one sample of a study of cytomegalovirus exposure and HLA in healthy donors. Method: immunoSEQ multiplex PCR; TCRdb's copy keeps in-frame clones and lacks some. The sample has 200,000 to 250,000 clones; about 83% are singletons. The specimen was PBMCs. The receptors were gathered from a man aged 18 to 30 in good health and CMV-seronegative. Both conserved end residues are part of each CDR3. The order of the fields is J gene, V gene, D gene, clone size, CDR3 protein, CDR3 DNA. The D gene is left open where the match is weak. Clone size appears in some rows only: once, few, many, or a class for an expanded clone.

>TRBJ2-7|TRBV27|NA|NA
CASSPLGRGALEQYF
TGTGCCAGCAGTCCCCTGGGCAGGGGGGCTCTCGAGCAGTACTTC
>TRBJ2-3|TRBV9|TRBD2|once
CASSVVAGGSDTQYF
TGTGCCAGCAGCGTAGTAGCGGGGGGTTCAGATACGCAGTATTTT
>TRBJ2-5|TRBV28|NA|NA
CASSPIRTGETQYF
TGTGCCAGCAGTCCCATCCGAACGGGAGAGACCCAGTACTTC
>TRBJ2-7|TRBV9|NA|NA
CASSVDGSHEQYF
TGTGCCAGCAGCGTTGATGGGAGCCACGAGCAGTACTTC
>TRBJ2-7|TRBV7-2|NA|NA
CASSLWDTHGNEQYF
TGTGCCAGCAGCTTATGGGACACCCACGGGAACGAGCAGTACTTC
>TRBJ1-5|TRBV28|NA|once
CASSLREWAQPQHF
TGTGCCAGCAGTTTGAGGGAGTGGGCCCAGCCCCAGCATTTT
>TRBJ2-1|TRBV5-4|NA|NA
CASSTGWGGPNEQFF
TGTGCCAGCAGCACCGGATGGGGGGGCCCGAATGAGCAGTTCTTC
>TRBJ1-2|TRBV27|TRBD1|NA
CASSLYPGGSYTF
TGTGCCAGCAGTTTATATCCAGGGGGGAGCTACACCTTC
>TRBJ2-3|TRBV5-1|TRBD1|NA
CASQLRGQDTDTQYF
TGCGCCAGCCAGCTTAGGGGACAGGATACAGATACGCAGTATTTT
>TRBJ2-1|TRBV6-1|NA|NA
CASSEYNPILF
TGTGCCAGCAGTGAATATAACCCTATACTCTTC
>TRBJ2-1|TRBV27|NA|NA
CASSSPERGKRNEQFF
TGTGCCAGCAGTTCTCCGGAACGAGGGAAAAGGAATGAGCAGTTCTTC
>TRBJ2-5|TRBV4-1|TRBD2|once
CASSQGLAQETQYF
TGCGCCAGCAGCCAAGGACTAGCCCAAGAGACCCAGTACTTC
>TRBJ2-1|TRBV11-2|NA|NA
CASSPLGGWSYNEQFF
TGTGCCAGCAGCCCACTAGGGGGTTGGTCCTACAATGAGCAGTTCTTC
>TRBJ2-1|TRBV5-6|TRBD2|NA
CASSSGTTDFRGFF
TGTGCCAGCAGCTCCGGGACTACGGATTTTCGGGGGTTCTTC
>TRBJ2-3|TRBV28|NA|NA
CASSLIPEGVVDTQYF
TGTGCCAGCAGTTTAATACCCGAAGGGGTGGTAGATACGCAGTATTTT
>TRBJ1-2|TRBV4-3|TRBD1|NA
CASSQVEGQYYGYTF
TGCGCCAGCAGCCAAGTGGAGGGACAGTACTATGGCTACACCTTC
>TRBJ2-1|TRBV5-4|TRBD2|NA
CASSLFAGAYNEQFF
TGTGCCAGCAGCTTGTTTGCGGGGGCCTACAATGAGCAGTTCTTC
>TRBJ2-2|TRBV19|NA|NA
CASRLGGPTGELFF
TGTGCCAGTAGGTTAGGGGGACCCACCGGGGAGCTGTTTTTT
>TRBJ2-7|TRBV4-1|TRBD2|NA
CASSQEASGRYEQYF
TGCGCCAGCAGCCAAGAAGCAAGCGGGAGATACGAGCAGTACTTC
>TRBJ1-1|TRBV16|NA|NA
CASSLSGGTEAFF
TGTGCCAGCAGCTTATCCGGGGGGACTGAAGCTTTCTTT
>TRBJ2-2|TRBV6-5|NA|NA
CASRMRTGELFF
TGTGCCAGCAGGATGAGGACCGGGGAGCTGTTTTTT
>TRBJ1-2|TRBV6-1|NA|once
CASSDSDRRGYTF
TGTGCCAGCAGTGACTCCGACAGACGTGGCTACACCTTC
>TRBJ2-7|TRBV5-4|NA|once
CASSSQGAPYEQYF
TGTGCCAGCAGCTCACAGGGTGCCCCCTACGAGCAGTACTTC
>TRBJ1-2|TRBV5-6|NA|NA
CASRSDAANYGYTF
TGTGCCAGCAGATCCGACGCGGCTAACTATGGCTACACCTTC
>TRBJ1-2|TRBV28|NA|few
CASTSGPDRGYTF
TGTGCCAGCACTTCCGGCCCTGACAGGGGCTACACCTTC
>TRBJ2-5|TRBV13|TRBD2|NA
CASSPGLGLETQYF
TGTGCCAGCAGCCCAGGACTAGGCTTGGAGACCCAGTACTTC
>TRBJ2-3|TRBV6-6|NA|once
CAGEGADTQYF
TGTGCCGGGGAAGGGGCAGATACGCAGTATTTT
>TRBJ1-2|TRBV4-1|TRBD1|NA
CASSQGQLYGYTF
TGCGCCAGCAGCCAGGGACAGCTCTATGGCTACACCTTC
>TRBJ1-2|TRBV4-3|NA|NA
CASSQDSAGNYGYTF
TGCGCCAGCAGCCAAGATTCGGCAGGGAACTATGGCTACACCTTC
>TRBJ2-7|TRBV28|NA|NA
CASSPLGDAQYF
TGTGCCAGCAGCCCACTCGGGGATGCGCAGTACTTC
>TRBJ1-1|TRBV12-5|NA|NA
CASGLAQSLGDTEAFF
TGTGCTAGTGGTTTGGCACAATCCCTCGGGGACACTGAAGCTTTCTTT
>TRBJ2-1|TRBV5-1|TRBD1|NA
CASSWGQGRSYNEQFF
TGCGCCAGCAGCTGGGGACAGGGAAGGTCCTACAATGAGCAGTTCTTC
>TRBJ2-3|TRBV5-6|TRBD1|NA
CASSSGQGSDTQYF
TGTGCCAGCAGCTCGGGACAGGGGTCAGATACGCAGTATTTT
>TRBJ2-1|TRBV7-8|NA|NA
CASSLGESVYNEQFF
TGTGCCAGCAGCTTAGGGGAGTCAGTCTACAATGAGCAGTTCTTC
>TRBJ2-5|TRBV19|TRBD1|NA
CASSLTTGYQETQYF
TGTGCCAGTAGTCTAACGACAGGGTACCAGGAGACCCAGTACTTC
>TRBJ2-4|TRBV11-2|TRBD2|NA
CASSLTSGKGWGKNIQYF
TGTGCCAGCAGCCTGACTAGCGGGAAAGGTTGGGGCAAAAACATTCAGTACTTC
>TRBJ1-5|TRBV27|TRBD1|NA
CASSLRVPGQIYQPQHF
TGTGCCAGCAGTTTAAGGGTCCCGGGACAGATTTATCAGCCCCAGCATTTT
>TRBJ1-3|TRBV29-1|NA|NA
CSVETRSSGNTIYF
TGCAGCGTTGAGACGCGGAGCTCTGGAAACACCATATATTTT
>TRBJ1-1|TRBV6-1|NA|NA
CASSEASGTEAFF
TGTGCCAGCAGTGAAGCGTCGGGCACTGAAGCTTTCTTT
>TRBJ2-4|TRBV5-1|TRBD1|NA
CASSPGQDKNIQYF
TGCGCCAGCAGCCCGGGACAGGACAAAAACATTCAGTACTTC